These T cell receptor beta chains were read from a single sample in a study of identical twins. TCRdb recomputed calls from the 5' RACE reads with MiXCR, one row per CDR3 protein. The repertoire includes roughly 690,000 distinct CDR3 sequences, less than 25% of them detected once, and roughly 4% sits in the top ten. Separately, the same data were catalogued under a study of T cells expressing NK-cell markers.

The sample was PBMCs. The source of these receptors is a woman in her late teens or twenties in good health. CDR3s include the opening cysteine and the closing phenylalanine or tryptophan. Fields, in order: clone size, V gene, D gene, J gene, CDR3 DNA, CDR3 protein. D genes are given only for firm matches. For some rows the clone size is stated as once, few or many, or as a class when expanded; others skip it.

clone_size: many; v_call: TRBV6-2/TRBV6-3; d_call: -; j_call: TRBJ1-2; cdr3_nt: TGTGCCAGCACTCCAACGCCGGGATCTGTAGGCTACACCTTC; cdr3_aa: CASTPTPGSVGYTF
clone_size: many; v_call: TRBV12-3/TRBV12-4; d_call: -; j_call: TRBJ1-5; cdr3_nt: TGTGCCAGCAGTTTAGGGGGAGACAATCAGCCCCAGCATTTT; cdr3_aa: CASSLGGDNQPQHF
clone_size: few; v_call: TRBV12-3/TRBV12-4; d_call: -; j_call: TRBJ1-5; cdr3_nt: TGTGCCAGCAGTCAGGGGACCCGAGGCAATCAGCCCCAGCATTTT; cdr3_aa: CASSQGTRGNQPQHF
clone_size: -; v_call: TRBV20-1; d_call: TRBD2; j_call: TRBJ2-5; cdr3_nt: TGCAGTACAGCGGGGGGGCCCGGGACCCAGTACTTC; cdr3_aa: CSTAGGPGTQYF
clone_size: -; v_call: TRBV9; d_call: TRBD2; j_call: TRBJ2-1; cdr3_nt: TGTGCCAGCAGTGAGCGGGAGGGGCCGAATGAGCAGTTCTTC; cdr3_aa: CASSEREGPNEQFF
clone_size: many; v_call: TRBV12-3/TRBV12-4; d_call: -; j_call: TRBJ2-1; cdr3_nt: TGTGCCAGCCGAAGGGGGGATGAGCAGTTCTTC; cdr3_aa: CASRRGDEQFF
clone_size: few; v_call: TRBV2; d_call: -; j_call: TRBJ2-1; cdr3_nt: TGTGCCAGCAGAGCCGGGCGCAATCACGAGAACTCCTACAATGAGCAGTTCTTC; cdr3_aa: CASRAGRNHENSYNEQFF
clone_size: few; v_call: TRBV20-1; d_call: TRBD1; j_call: TRBJ1-1; cdr3_nt: TGCAGTGCAAGAGGGGGCCACTCAATGAACACTGAAGCTTTCTTT; cdr3_aa: CSARGGHSMNTEAFF
clone_size: many; v_call: TRBV5-1; d_call: -; j_call: TRBJ1-6; cdr3_nt: TGCGCCAGCAGCTATACAGGTCCATGGCCCCTCCACTTT; cdr3_aa: CASSYTGPWPLHF
clone_size: few; v_call: TRBV7-2; d_call: -; j_call: TRBJ2-3; cdr3_nt: TGTGCCAGCAGCTTAAGTCGGGGCACAGATACGCAGTATTTT; cdr3_aa: CASSLSRGTDTQYF
clone_size: many; v_call: TRBV12-3/TRBV12-4; d_call: -; j_call: TRBJ2-5; cdr3_nt: TGTGCCAGCAGTCGTGGACTAAACCAAGAGACCCAGTACTTC; cdr3_aa: CASSRGLNQETQYF
clone_size: -; v_call: TRBV5-1; d_call: TRBD2; j_call: TRBJ2-1; cdr3_nt: TGCGCCAGCAGGGGCGGGGGGGGCTACAATGAGCAGTTCTTC; cdr3_aa: CASRGGGGYNEQFF
clone_size: few; v_call: TRBV20-1; d_call: TRBD2; j_call: TRBJ2-5; cdr3_nt: TGCAGTGCTAAGACTAGCGGGAAAGAGACCCAGTACTTC; cdr3_aa: CSAKTSGKETQYF
clone_size: -; v_call: TRBV5-1; d_call: TRBD2; j_call: TRBJ2-7; cdr3_nt: TGCGCCAGCAGCTTAAGCGGCGGGAGGCACGAGCAGTACTTC; cdr3_aa: CASSLSGGRHEQYF
clone_size: few; v_call: TRBV20-1; d_call: TRBD1; j_call: TRBJ1-2; cdr3_nt: TGCAGTGCCCCCATAACCGGGACAGATGGCTACACCTTC; cdr3_aa: CSAPITGTDGYTF
clone_size: few; v_call: TRBV20-1; d_call: TRBD2; j_call: TRBJ2-5; cdr3_nt: TGCAGTGCTATTGGACTAGCGGGAAACCAAGAGACCCAGTACTTC; cdr3_aa: CSAIGLAGNQETQYF
clone_size: many; v_call: TRBV6-4; d_call: -; j_call: TRBJ2-1; cdr3_nt: TGTGCCAGCAGCCGTTACTCCTACAATGAGCAGTTCTTC; cdr3_aa: CASSRYSYNEQFF
clone_size: many; v_call: TRBV7-9; d_call: TRBD1; j_call: TRBJ2-5; cdr3_nt: TGTGCCAGCAGCAAACGACAGGGAGAGACCCAGTACTTC; cdr3_aa: CASSKRQGETQYF
clone_size: -; v_call: TRBV20-1; d_call: TRBD2; j_call: TRBJ2-7; cdr3_nt: TGCAGCGCGGTGGGGGGGGGCTCCTACGAGCAGTACTTC; cdr3_aa: CSAVGGGSYEQYF
clone_size: many; v_call: TRBV20-1; d_call: -; j_call: TRBJ2-7; cdr3_nt: TGCAGTGCTAGTGCGCCTTACGAGCAGTACTTC; cdr3_aa: CSASAPYEQYF
clone_size: -; v_call: TRBV5-6; d_call: -; j_call: TRBJ2-7; cdr3_nt: TGTGCCAGCAGCTTAGAAGATTGGCAGGTCCCCTACGAGCAGTACTTC; cdr3_aa: CASSLEDWQVPYEQYF
clone_size: -; v_call: TRBV3-1; d_call: -; j_call: TRBJ1-1; cdr3_nt: TGTGCCAGCAGCCAAGATGATAGAAGGACTAGAGTCGGAGCTTTCTTT; cdr3_aa: CASSQDDRRTRVGAFF
clone_size: few; v_call: TRBV20-1; d_call: -; j_call: TRBJ2-7; cdr3_nt: TGCAGTGCTAGAGTCGATCATACCAGGGGATGGGGCGAGCAGTACTTC; cdr3_aa: CSARVDHTRGWGEQYF
clone_size: many; v_call: TRBV20-1; d_call: -; j_call: TRBJ1-1; cdr3_nt: TGCAGTGCTAGAGGGCACCATGGGAACACTGAAGCTTTCTTT; cdr3_aa: CSARGHHGNTEAFF
clone_size: -; v_call: TRBV20-1; d_call: TRBD2; j_call: TRBJ2-3; cdr3_nt: TGCAGTGTTAGGGCTAGCGGAATCACAGATACGCAGTATTTT; cdr3_aa: CSVRASGITDTQYF
clone_size: -; v_call: TRBV20-1; d_call: -; j_call: TRBJ1-2; cdr3_nt: TGCAGTGCTAGAGATTTGGGGGTTGATGGCTACACCTTC; cdr3_aa: CSARDLGVDGYTF
clone_size: few; v_call: TRBV5-1; d_call: TRBD1; j_call: TRBJ1-2; cdr3_nt: TGCGCCAGCAGCCTAGGGACAGGGAATTCCTATGGCTACACCTTC; cdr3_aa: CASSLGTGNSYGYTF